This T cell receptor (beta chain) is drawn from a study of T cells in localized non-small cell lung cancer. Sequencing was performed with immunoSEQ multiplex PCR; in TCRdb, only in-frame clones are kept and a portion is missing. This repertoire shows around 3,500 clones, roughly 42% found once; its top ten account for around a sixth. In this sample, this clone is medium-sized. CDR1 and CDR2 from the germline V gene are SGHNT and YENEEA. After removal of 5 bases from V and 2 bases from J, the junction contained 8 bases not matched to a gene. This CDR3 comprises 15 residues. The source material was lung tumor tissue, sampled before any cancer treatment. This TCR was sampled from a male donor aged 60 or older with stage I lung adenocarcinoma. V usage is TRBV11-3 and J usage is TRBJ2-5; 7 bases line up with TRBD1. CDR3 sequence reads: CASSLLRGQQETQYF. DNA of the CDR3: TGTGCCAGCAGCCTTCTGAGGGGGCAACAAGAGACCCAGTACTTC.